This T cell receptor (beta chain) was recorded in a study of beta chain features in type 1 diabetes. Study background: Sorted cells numbering approximately 110,000,000 were examined across all samples. Whole-study results and caveats: TCRB repertoires of naive, central memory and Treg cells appeared more similar among patients than among healthy donors. TCRB CDR3s from Type 1 diabetes patients were moderately but significantly shorter in all four CD4+ subsets.

The authors reverse transcribed all of the isolated RNA, so sequencing captured expressed TCRB transcripts. About 3.57 million reads were obtained on average from naive, central memory and regulatory T cell samples. Assay used: immunoSEQ multiplex PCR; TCRdb lists only in-frame clones, some missing. In the table there are around 690,000 clones, around 12% of which are singletons. The V gene lost 0 bases and the J gene lost 0 bases, with 17 bases spanning the gap. The CDR3 extends over 19 amino acids. CDR1 is MGHRA and CDR2 is YSYEKL in the germline V gene. CD4+ cells of the naive, central memory, regulatory and stem cell-like memory types were sorted via CD45RO/CCR7/CD25/CD127/CD95/CD27. Turning to this clone: Its cognate antigen is unknown.

V gene TRBV4-1 combines with J gene TRBJ1-4, with TRBD1 as a possible D gene (5 bases). This clonotype was obtained from a man aged 25 to 40 with type 1 diabetes. The sample consisted of naive CD4+ T cells from blood. CDR3 nucleotides: TGCGCCAGCAGCCAAGATGAAGGCAGGGCCTCGCCAACTAATGAAAAACTGTTTTTT. As protein: CASSQDEGRASPTNEKLFF.